The 26 T cell receptor beta chains below all came from one sample that was sequenced in a study of T-cell memory formation after mild COVID-19. One entry per CDR3 protein, called by TCRdb with MiXCR from the 5' RACE reads. The repertoire holds fewer than 250,000 distinct CDR3 sequences, with over 9.5% as singletons. Sequencing was carried out using PBMCs or a T cell subset sorted from them (not recorded which). All receptors come from a man between 18 and 29 years old who had mild COVID-19 (a few samples of this study predate the infection). Cell type and time point are not known.

This clonotype was counted only a few times. This sequence joins TRBV28 and TRBJ2-3; D is unresolved. Germline-derived CDR1 and CDR2 are MDHEN and SYDVKM. V lost 6 bases to trimming and J lost 0 bases, with 4 bases between them. This CDR3 is built from 12 residues. As DNA, the CDR3 is TGTGCCAGCAGGTCTAGCACAGATACGCAGTATTTT. Protein product: CASRSSTDTQYF. The complete variable domain, with remaining parts taken from reference TRBV28 and TRBJ2-3, reads DVKVTQSSRYLVKRTGEKVFLECVQDMDHENMFWYRQDPGLGLRLIYFSYDVKMKEKGDIPEGYSVSREKKERFSLILESASTNQTSMYLCASRSSTDTQYFGPGTRLTVL.

This clonotype was seen a handful of times. The chain uses TRBV4-2 and TRBJ2-2; 7 bases map to TRBD1. CDR1 LGHNA and CDR2 YNFKEQ come from the germline V gene. Trimming at V came to 0 bases and at J to 4 bases, leaving 8 bases not matched to a gene. This CDR3 spans 17 amino acids. CDR3 DNA sequence: TGTGCCAGCAGCCAAGATGGAAGGGGGCGGGCCACCGGGGAGCTGTTTTTT. Translating gives CASSQDGRGRATGELFF.

This clonotype has a handful of counts. V is TRBV7-8 and J is TRBJ1-3; possibly TRBD1 for D (6 bases). The CDR3 has 15 amino acids. V dropped 5 bases and J dropped 2 bases, with 13 bases sitting between them. The germline V gene has CDR1 SGHVS and CDR2 FQNEAQ. The CDR3 DNA sequence: TGTGCCAGCAGCCCCCCAGGGGCAGCTGGAAACACCATATATTTT. Amino acids: CASSPPGAAGNTIYF.

This clonotype was counted between two and nine times. V usage is TRBV3-1 and J usage is TRBJ2-3, with D tentatively TRBD2 (5 bases). Per germline, CDR1 LGHDT and CDR2 YNNKEL (reference sequence). Deletions cut 0 bases from V and 6 bases from J, with 19 bases between. There are 17 residues in the CDR3. CDR3 in DNA: TGTGCCAGCAGCCAAGATAGTAGGCTAGCAATTCGGGATACGCAGTATTTT. It translates to CASSQDSRLAIRDTQYF.

The chain joins TRBV2 to TRBJ2-3, with D maybe TRBD1 (6 bases). This CDR3 is 14 amino acids long. Germline-derived CDR1 and CDR2 are SNHLY and FYNNEI. Between the trimmed V and J ends, which lost 7 bases and 1 base, there was a span of 12 bases. The CDR3 protein is CASIRDTRTDTQYF. DNA of the CDR3: TGTGCCAGCATTAGGGACACCCGCACAGATACGCAGTATTTT.

This clonotype is a singleton in its sample. The chain carries TRBV5-1 and TRBJ2-5, with D perhaps given as TRBD1 or TRBD2 (5 bases each). This CDR3 comprises 12 residues. V was trimmed by 4 bases and J by 5 bases, leaving 9 bases between them. CDR1 is SGHRS and CDR2 is YFSETQ in the germline V gene. CDR3 nucleotides: TGCGCCAGCAGCGGCAGGGAGGAGACCCAGTACTTC. This translates into CASSGREETQYF.

The chain carries TRBV3-1 and TRBJ2-3; unclear D gene. The CDR3 spans 14 residues. The germline V gene encodes CDR1 LGHDT and CDR2 YNNKEL (reference sequence). Trimming left V 4 bases short and J 2 bases short, with 10 bases between. The CDR3 region has the DNA TGTGCCAGCAGCCCCTCAACTCCCACAGATACGCAGTATTTT. Translating gives CASSPSTPTDTQYF.

The DNA of the CDR3 is TGTGCCAGCTCACCCGGACAGAGAACTAGCACAGATACGCAGTATTTT. Encoded protein: CASSPGQRTSTDTQYF. The chain uses TRBV18 and TRBJ2-3; D possibly corresponds to TRBD1 (6 bases). The length of the CDR3 is 16 residues. Between the trimmed V and J ends, which lost 3 bases and 0 bases, there was a span of 13 bases. CDR1 is KGHSH, CDR2 LQKENI, per germline.

This chain joins TRBV5-1 and TRBJ1-1; D perhaps matches TRBD1 (5 bases). CDR1 is SGHRS, CDR2 YFSETQ, per germline. The CDR3 length is 14 residues. V was pared by 0 bases and J by 3 bases, with 9 bases between. The CDR3 loop is CASSLVPGHTEAFF. The DNA for the CDR3 is TGCGCCAGCAGCTTGGTCCCAGGGCACACTGAAGCTTTCTTT.

This clonotype has only a few counts. The chain uses TRBV18 and TRBJ1-1, with D possibly TRBD1 on 5 matching bases. CDR1 KGHSH and CDR2 LQKENI come from the germline V gene. Trimming left V 2 bases short and J 3 bases short, with 10 bases between. The CDR3 contains 14 residues. The CDR3 spells CASSPAEGHTEAFF. In DNA, the CDR3 is TGTGCCAGCTCACCAGCGGAGGGGCACACTGAAGCTTTCTTT.

The rearrangement links TRBV28 to TRBJ2-3; D tentatively reads TRBD1 or TRBD2 (5 bases each). The V end was cut by 7 bases, the J end by 4 bases, with 15 bases between. CDR3 length equals 14 residues. Germline lookup yields CDR1 MDHEN and CDR2 SYDVKM. The CDR3 is CASKGNVGADTQYF. CDR3 nucleotide sequence: TGTGCCAGCAAGGGGAACGTGGGGGCAGATACGCAGTATTTT.

V is TRBV6-2 or TRBV6-3 and J is TRBJ2-2, with D possibly being TRBD1 (6 bases). The germline V gene has CDR1 MNHEY and CDR2 SVGEGT. The length of the CDR3 is 15 residues. The V gene lost 1 base and the J gene lost 5 bases, with 11 bases spanning the gap. Here the CDR3 DNA reads TGTGCCAGCAGTTACTGGGGCAGGGGAACCGGGGAGCTGTTTTTT. As protein: CASSYWGRGTGELFF.

This clonotype was seen only a few times. This chain joins TRBV7-9 and TRBJ1-2, with 7 bases matching TRBD1. The CDR3 covers 15 residues. V lost 5 bases to trimming and J lost 2 bases; unmatched junction nucleotides: 8. Germline V gene data show CDR1 as SEHNR and CDR2 as FQNEAQ (reference sequence). The CDR3 DNA reads as TGTGCCAGCAGCCGCCCCGGACAGGAGAACTATGGCTACACCTTC. Protein sequence: CASSRPGQENYGYTF.

This chain joins TRBV5-4 and TRBJ1-1, with D perhaps TRBD1 (5 bases). The germline gives CDR1 SGHNT, CDR2 YYREEE (reference sequence). V was shortened by 4 bases and J by 0 bases, with 13 bases between the two germline ends. There are 15 residues in the CDR3. The chain's CDR3 is CASSPGGTLNTEAFF. CDR3 DNA sequence: TGTGCCAGCAGCCCCGGGGGGACCCTGAACACTGAAGCTTTCTTT.

This clonotype has just one count. This chain links TRBV5-1 with TRBJ1-3; D unclear. The germline V gene encodes CDR1 SGHRS and CDR2 YFSETQ. Trimming stripped 3 bases from V and 8 bases from J, with 18 bases between. The CDR3 has 15 amino acids. The CDR3 is CASSSGRGGSDTIYF. The CDR3 DNA follows: TGCGCCAGCAGCTCCGGGCGAGGTGGGTCGGACACCATATATTTT.

This clonotype has only a few counts. The CDR3 DNA sequence: TGTGCCAGTGCTCCTGTCGGGGCCAACGTCCTGACTTTC. It yields the protein CASAPVGANVLTF. The J gene is TRBJ2-6, the V gene TRBV12-3 or TRBV12-4; D gene uncertain. Trimming took off 9 bases at V and 4 bases at J, with 10 bases between the two ends. The CDR3 sequence is 13 residues long.

This clonotype was detected a few times. The V gene is TRBV12-3 or TRBV12-4, the J gene TRBJ2-1; TRBD1 matches 7 bases. The V segment lost 10 bases and the J segment 4 bases; nucleotides outside the gene matches: 10. CDR3 size: 14 residues. The CDR3 DNA reads as TGTGCCACCCTAACCGGGACAGCGTACAATGAGCAGTTCTTC. Protein: CATLTGTAYNEQFF.

The chain combines TRBV7-2 with TRBJ2-4; a possible D gene is TRBD1 (6 bases). CDR1 is SGHTA, CDR2 FQGNSA, per germline. Trimming took off 4 bases at V and 3 bases at J, with 25 bases between the two ends. This CDR3 has 19 residues. The CDR3 DNA reads as TGTGCCAGCAGCTCGAACCGTGGGGGACACCAAGGGGGCAAAAACATTCAGTACTTC. It codes for CASSSNRGGHQGGKNIQYF.

This clonotype was detected a few times. The gene calls are TRBV7-2 and TRBJ2-1, with TRBD2 identical over 9 bases. Germline V gives CDR1 SGHTA, CDR2 FQGNSA. This CDR3 is 16 amino acids long. Germline trimming cut 4 bases from V and 2 bases from J; bases unmatched to any gene: 6. The chain's CDR3 is CASSSSGARAYNEQFF. The CDR3 nucleotides are TGTGCCAGCAGCTCTAGCGGGGCCAGGGCCTACAATGAGCAGTTCTTC.

This chain uses TRBV4-3 with TRBJ2-2; no firm D call. V was clipped by 0 bases and J by 3 bases, with 17 bases between them. CDR3 length: 18 amino acids. The germline CDR1 and CDR2 sequences are LGHNA and YSLEER. CDR3 sequence reads: CASSQEDTRRVDTGELFF. CDR3 sequence (DNA): TGCGCCAGCAGCCAAGAGGATACACGTCGAGTCGACACCGGGGAGCTGTTTTTT.

This clonotype turned up a few times. The chain has TRBV9 and TRBJ2-1; the D gene is possibly TRBD1 (7 bases). Germline V gene data show CDR1 as SGDLS and CDR2 as YYNGEE. Trimming shortened V by 1 base and J by 9 bases, and 20 bases separated the two germline ends. This CDR3 has 16 residues. In nucleotides, the CDR3 is TGTGCCAGCAGCGTATTCCGGGCGCCAGGGGGAGGTGAGCAGTTCTTC. Its translation: CASSVFRAPGGGEQFF.

In this sample, this clonotype turned up a few times. V is TRBV7-2 and J is TRBJ2-3, with a weak D call TRBD2 (6 bases). Germline V gene sequence: CDR1 SGHTA, CDR2 FQGNSA. Trimming took off 6 bases at V and 7 bases at J, with 17 bases between the two ends. There are 14 residues in the CDR3. The CDR3 reads CASRAFGGPNTQYF. As DNA, the CDR3 is TGTGCCAGCAGGGCTTTCGGGGGACCGAATACGCAGTATTTT.

This clonotype was found many times. This sequence joins TRBV18 and TRBJ2-3; maybe TRBD2 (5 bases). Per germline, CDR1 KGHSH and CDR2 LQKENI. The CDR3 runs 14 residues. V lost 8 bases and J 6 bases, leaving 18 bases between the germline ends. The CDR3 region is CASAISGRSDTQYF. CDR3 nucleotide sequence: TGTGCCAGCGCAATAAGCGGCCGCTCGGATACGCAGTATTTT.

There are a few counts of this clonotype. The chain carries TRBV7-2 and TRBJ1-2, with a possible D match to TRBD1 (6 bases). The CDR3 totals 15 residues. Between the trimmed V and J ends, which lost 5 bases and 2 bases, there was a span of 15 bases. Germline V gene sequence: CDR1 SGHTA, CDR2 FQGNSA. CDR3 sequence reads: CASSQRTDQNYGYTF. As DNA, the CDR3 is TGTGCCAGCAGCCAAAGGACAGATCAGAACTATGGCTACACCTTC.

This clonotype came up a few times. The gene calls are TRBV15 and TRBJ2-7; 8 positions match TRBD2. Trimming at V came to 5 bases and at J to 4 bases, leaving 7 bases not matched to a gene. The CDR3 is made up of 14 amino acids. The V gene's germline CDR1 is LNHNV and CDR2 YYDKDF (reference sequence). The chain's CDR3 is CATSARGAAYEQYF. The DNA for the CDR3 is TGTGCCACCAGCGCGCGGGGGGCCGCATACGAGCAGTACTTC.

The chain couples TRBV15 to TRBJ2-5; 13 bases match TRBD2. V lost 4 bases, J lost 5 bases, and 13 bases stayed unmatched. Germline V gene lookup returns CDR1 LNHNV and CDR2 YYDKDF (reference sequence). This CDR3 has 18 residues. This CDR3 is CATSTGGTSGGAKETQYF. CDR3 sequence (DNA): TGTGCCACCAGCACCGGAGGTACTAGCGGGGGGGCCAAGGAGACCCAGTACTTC. Full variable domain (missing parts from reference TRBV15 and TRBJ2-5): DAMVIQNPRYQVTQFGKPVTLSCSQTLNHNVMYWYQQKSSQAPKLLFHYYDKDFNNEADTPDNFQSRRPNTSFCFLDIRSPGLGDTAMYLCATSTGGTSGGAKETQYFGPGTRLLVL.